These 4 T cell receptor beta chains were all obtained from the same sample, sequenced in a study of cytomegalovirus exposure and HLA in healthy donors. Here immunoSEQ multiplex PCR was the method, and the copy in TCRdb shows in-frame clones only, minus some. Among tens of thousands of clones listed, roughly 93% were seen once. The specimen sequenced was PBMCs. The receptor set was obtained from a man aged 30-40 years in good health and CMV-seronegative.

The J gene is TRBJ2-7, the V gene TRBV5-1; D call uncertain. Germline-derived CDR1 and CDR2 are SGHRS and YFSETQ. The V end was cut by 3 bases, the J end by 3 bases, with 7 bases between. The CDR3 runs to 12 residues. The CDR3 sequence is CASSYTSYEQYF. In DNA, the CDR3 is TGCGCCAGCAGCTATACAAGCTACGAGCAGTACTTC. Full variable domain (remainder filled in from reference TRBV5-1 and TRBJ2-7): KAGVTQTPRYLIKTRGQQVTLSCSPISGHRSVSWYQQTPGQGLQFLFEYFSETQRNKGNFPGRFSGRQFSNSRSEMNVSTLELGDSALYLCASSYTSYEQYFGPGTRLTVT.

The rearrangement joins TRBV28 to TRBJ2-7, with D hard to call. From germline, CDR1 is MDHEN and CDR2 SYDVKM. V was cut by 5 bases and J by 7 bases, with 6 bases left in between. This CDR3 spans 10 amino acids. The CDR3 DNA follows: TGTGCCAGCAGTGCGCGTGAGCAGTACTTC. This encodes CASSAREQYF.

The J gene is TRBJ1-5, the V gene TRBV7-3, with 10 bases that match TRBD1. Germline V gene sequence: CDR1 SGHTA, CDR2 FQGTGA. With 5 bases clipped from V and 7 bases from J, the junction kept 5 bases outside the gene matches. The CDR3 spans 14 residues. The CDR3 coding sequence is TGTGCCAGCAGCCCAGGACAGGGGGAACAGCCCCAGCATTTT. Translating it yields CASSPGQGEQPQHF. The whole variable domain, filled in from reference TRBV7-3 and TRBJ1-5, reads GAGVSQTPSNKVTEKGKYVELRCDPISGHTALYWYRQSLGQGPEFLIYFQGTGAADDSGLPNDRFFAVRPEGSVSTLKIQRTERGDSAVYLCASSPGQGEQPQHFGDGTRLSIL.

This chain links TRBV6-4 with TRBJ2-3; 9 bases line up with TRBD2. This CDR3 spans 16 amino acids. With V trimmed by 0 bases and J by 4 bases, 5 bases remained unmatched. Germline V gives CDR1 MRHNA, CDR2 SNTAGT. The CDR3 is CASSDSGAGGPDTQYF. CDR3 nucleotide sequence: TGTGCCAGCAGTGACTCTGGGGCGGGGGGGCCAGATACGCAGTATTTT.